This TCR beta chain was obtained from a study of shared clonotypes between healthy human individuals. Sequencing was performed with immunoSEQ multiplex PCR; in TCRdb, only in-frame clones are kept and a portion is missing. The sample contains around 2.5 million clones, over 85% of which appear only once. There are 16 residues in the CDR3. Germline-derived CDR1 and CDR2 are SGHTA and FQGNSA. V was pared by 4 bases and J by 3 bases, with 17 bases between. A CD45RA-negative memory subset and a CD45RA+ naive subset were separated from the CD4+ cells. The TCR originated in a man between 18 and 29 years old in good health. Some clones in this sample may be carry-over from other donors' samples. Material: naive CD4+ T cells from PBMCs. Subset indicated: CD45RA+ positively selected. V and J are TRBV7-2 and TRBJ2-3; a possible D gene is TRBD1 (6 bases). CDR3 bases: TGTGCCAGCAGCTCCAGGGGTGGGAGATTTACAGATACGCAGTATTTT. It codes for CASSSRGGRFTDTQYF.